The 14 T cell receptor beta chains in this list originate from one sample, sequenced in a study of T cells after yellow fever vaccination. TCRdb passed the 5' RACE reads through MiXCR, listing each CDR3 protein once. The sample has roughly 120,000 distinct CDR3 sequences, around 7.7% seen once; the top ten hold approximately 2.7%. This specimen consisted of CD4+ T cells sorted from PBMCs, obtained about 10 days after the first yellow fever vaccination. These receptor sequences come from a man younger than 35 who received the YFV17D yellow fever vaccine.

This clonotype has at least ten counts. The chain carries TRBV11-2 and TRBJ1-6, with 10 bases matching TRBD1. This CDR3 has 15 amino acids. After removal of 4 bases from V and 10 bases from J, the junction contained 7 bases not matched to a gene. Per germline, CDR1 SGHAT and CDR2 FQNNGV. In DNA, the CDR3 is TGTGCCAGCAGCTCTCGGACAGGGGGTGGGTCACCCCTCCACTTT. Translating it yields CASSSRTGGGSPLHF.

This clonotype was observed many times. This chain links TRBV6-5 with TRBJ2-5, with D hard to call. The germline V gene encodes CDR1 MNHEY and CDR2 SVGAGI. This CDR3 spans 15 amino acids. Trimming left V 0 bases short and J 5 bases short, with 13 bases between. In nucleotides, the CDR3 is TGTGCCAGCAGTTACTCTAGTGGGTTGGGTGAGACCCAGTACTTC. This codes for CASSYSSGLGETQYF.

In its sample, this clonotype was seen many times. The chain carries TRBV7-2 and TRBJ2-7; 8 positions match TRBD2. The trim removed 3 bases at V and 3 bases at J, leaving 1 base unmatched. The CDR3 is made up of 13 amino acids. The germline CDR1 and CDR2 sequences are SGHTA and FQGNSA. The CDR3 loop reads CASSFLAGYEQYF. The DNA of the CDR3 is TGTGCCAGCAGCTTCCTAGCGGGCTACGAGCAGTACTTC.

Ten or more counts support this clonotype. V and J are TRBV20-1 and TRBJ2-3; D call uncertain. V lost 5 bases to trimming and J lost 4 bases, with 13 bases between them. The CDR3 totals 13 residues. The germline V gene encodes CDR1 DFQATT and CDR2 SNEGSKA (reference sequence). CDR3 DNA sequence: TGCAGTGCTTTTGGGGAATCCCCAGATACGCAGTATTTT. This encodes CSAFGESPDTQYF.

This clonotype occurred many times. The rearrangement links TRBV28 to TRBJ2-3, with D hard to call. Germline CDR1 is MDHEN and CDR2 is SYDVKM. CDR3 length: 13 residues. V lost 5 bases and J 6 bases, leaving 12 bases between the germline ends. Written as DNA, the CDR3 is TGTGCCAGCAGTGCCCGTCGGGTTGATACGCAGTATTTT. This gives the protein CASSARRVDTQYF.

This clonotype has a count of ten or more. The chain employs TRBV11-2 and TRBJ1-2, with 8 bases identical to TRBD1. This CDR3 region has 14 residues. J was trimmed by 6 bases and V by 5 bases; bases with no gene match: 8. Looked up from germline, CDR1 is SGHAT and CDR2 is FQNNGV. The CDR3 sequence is CASSRNPGGDGYTF. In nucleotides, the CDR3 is TGTGCCAGCAGCCGAAACCCAGGGGGCGATGGCTACACCTTC.

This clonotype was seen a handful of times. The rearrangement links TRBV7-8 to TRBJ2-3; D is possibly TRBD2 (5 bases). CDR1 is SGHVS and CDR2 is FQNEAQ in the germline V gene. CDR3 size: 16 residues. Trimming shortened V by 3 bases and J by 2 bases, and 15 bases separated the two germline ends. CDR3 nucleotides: TGTGCCAGCAGCTTTTCCCCTTCCGGGAACACAGATACGCAGTATTTT. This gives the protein CASSFSPSGNTDTQYF.

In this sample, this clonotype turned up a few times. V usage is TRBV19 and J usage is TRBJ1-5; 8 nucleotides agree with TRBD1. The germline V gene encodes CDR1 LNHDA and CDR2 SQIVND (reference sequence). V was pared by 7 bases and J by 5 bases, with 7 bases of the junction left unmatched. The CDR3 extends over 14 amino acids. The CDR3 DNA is TGTGCCAGTACCAGGACAGGGATCTATCAGCCCCAGCATTTT. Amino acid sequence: CASTRTGIYQPQHF.

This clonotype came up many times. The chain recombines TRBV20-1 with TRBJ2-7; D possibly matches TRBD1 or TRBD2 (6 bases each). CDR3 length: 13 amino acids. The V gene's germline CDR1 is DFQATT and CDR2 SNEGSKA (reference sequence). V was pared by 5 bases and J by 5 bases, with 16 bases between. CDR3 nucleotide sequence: TGCAGTGCTGGTGGGGGGCCGGGCCACGAGCAGTACTTC. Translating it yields CSAGGGPGHEQYF.

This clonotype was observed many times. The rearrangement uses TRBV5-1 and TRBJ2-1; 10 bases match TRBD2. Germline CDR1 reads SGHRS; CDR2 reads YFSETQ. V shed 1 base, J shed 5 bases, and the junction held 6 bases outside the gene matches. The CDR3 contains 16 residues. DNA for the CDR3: TGCGCCAGCAGCTTGACTAGCGGGGAGGGGGACAATGAGCAGTTCTTC. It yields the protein CASSLTSGEGDNEQFF.

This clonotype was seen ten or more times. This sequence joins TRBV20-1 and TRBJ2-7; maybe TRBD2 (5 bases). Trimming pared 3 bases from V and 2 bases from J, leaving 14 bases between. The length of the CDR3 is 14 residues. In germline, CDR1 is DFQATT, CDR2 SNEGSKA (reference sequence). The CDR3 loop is CSASLPGSTYEQYF. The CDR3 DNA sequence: TGCAGTGCTAGTCTCCCGGGGTCTACCTACGAGCAGTACTTC.

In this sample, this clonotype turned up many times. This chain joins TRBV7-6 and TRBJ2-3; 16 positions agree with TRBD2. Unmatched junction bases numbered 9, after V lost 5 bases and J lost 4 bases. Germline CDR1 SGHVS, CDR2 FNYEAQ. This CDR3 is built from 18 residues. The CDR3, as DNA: TGTGCCAGCAGCGTGAGTGGGACTAGCGGGGGGGTCCCAGATACGCAGTATTTT. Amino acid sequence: CASSVSGTSGGVPDTQYF.

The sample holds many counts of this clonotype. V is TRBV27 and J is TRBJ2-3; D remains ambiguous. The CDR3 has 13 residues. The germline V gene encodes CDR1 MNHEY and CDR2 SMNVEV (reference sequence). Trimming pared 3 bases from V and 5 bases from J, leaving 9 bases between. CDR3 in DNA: TGTGCCAGCAGTTTTACGTGGCGAGATACGCAGTATTTT. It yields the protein CASSFTWRDTQYF.

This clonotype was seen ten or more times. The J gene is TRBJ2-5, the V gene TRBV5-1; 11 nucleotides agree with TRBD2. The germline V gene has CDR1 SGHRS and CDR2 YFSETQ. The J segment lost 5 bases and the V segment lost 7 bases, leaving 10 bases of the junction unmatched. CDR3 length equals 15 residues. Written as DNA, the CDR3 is TGCGCCAGCTCCAAACTAGCGGGGGTCGAGGAGACCCAGTACTTC. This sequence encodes CASSKLAGVEETQYF.